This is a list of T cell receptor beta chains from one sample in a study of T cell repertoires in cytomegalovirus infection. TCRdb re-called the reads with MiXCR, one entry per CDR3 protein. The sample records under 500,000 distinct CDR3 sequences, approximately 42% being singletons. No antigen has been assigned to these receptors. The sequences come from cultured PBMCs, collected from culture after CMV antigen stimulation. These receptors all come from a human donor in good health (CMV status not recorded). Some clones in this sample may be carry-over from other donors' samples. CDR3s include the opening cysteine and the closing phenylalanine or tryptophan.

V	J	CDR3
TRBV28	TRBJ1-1	CAISYLAPNTEAFF
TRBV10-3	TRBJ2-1	CAISEWGGGGSSYNEQFF
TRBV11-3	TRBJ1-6	CASSRDSSYNSPLHF
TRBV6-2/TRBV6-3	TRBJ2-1	CASSYGLAGVGEQFF
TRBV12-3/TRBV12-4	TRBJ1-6	CASSLSPGTEVFSLHF
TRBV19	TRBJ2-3	CASSIEWGPMGQGASDTQYF
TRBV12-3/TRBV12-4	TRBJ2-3	CASRPTRLAGGSDTQYF
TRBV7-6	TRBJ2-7	CASSRLGGGKNSYEQYF
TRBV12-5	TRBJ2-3	CASGMAGGRGADTQYF
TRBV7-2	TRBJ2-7	CASSSISYEQYF
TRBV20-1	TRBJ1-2	CSARDFLATHGYTF
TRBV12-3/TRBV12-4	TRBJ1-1	CASSFLGKLGEAFF
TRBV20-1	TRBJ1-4	CSATDRGIEKLFF
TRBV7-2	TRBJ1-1	CASSDIRLSTEAFF
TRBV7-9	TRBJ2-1	CASSPQGVRQFF
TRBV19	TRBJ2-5	CASSMTTSGGQETQYF
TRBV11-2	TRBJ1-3	CASSLAARGVNTIYF
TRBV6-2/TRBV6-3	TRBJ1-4	CASSHGTLNEKLFF
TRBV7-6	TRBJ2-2	CASSPGQGVNTGELFF
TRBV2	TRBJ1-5	CASSYLRGGGQPQHF
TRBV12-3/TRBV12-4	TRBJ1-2	CASRPDRGGYYGYTF
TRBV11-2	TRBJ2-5	CASRRTGAVTQYF
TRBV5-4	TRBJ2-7	CASSPGRPGGEQYF
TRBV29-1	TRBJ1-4	CSVVAVNEKLFF
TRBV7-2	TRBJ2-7	CASSAASTYEQYF
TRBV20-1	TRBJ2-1	CSASLAANEQFF
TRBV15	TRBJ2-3	CATSKMGTGTDTQYF
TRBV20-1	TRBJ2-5	CSASIPGHPLETQYF
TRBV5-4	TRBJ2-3	CASSVSGSSTDTQYF
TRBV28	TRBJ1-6	CASNKSWGSDNSPLHF
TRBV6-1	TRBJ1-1	CASSEARASSKMNTEAFF
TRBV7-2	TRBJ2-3	CASSLGRARGTDTQYF
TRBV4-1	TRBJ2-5	CASSQEVGRETQYF
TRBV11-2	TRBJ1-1	CASSPTRGRPEAFF
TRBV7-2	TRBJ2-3	CASSVPTSGTDTQYF
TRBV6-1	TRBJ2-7	CASSEPITSSGYSYEQYF
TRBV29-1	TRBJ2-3	CSVLNVALNTQYF
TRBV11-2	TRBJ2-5	CASSLGLFLETQYF
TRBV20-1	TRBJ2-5	CSARVVRGQETQYF
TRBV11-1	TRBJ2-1	CASSPGGAGLAYNEQFF
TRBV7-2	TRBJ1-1	CASSLYRGPNTEAFF
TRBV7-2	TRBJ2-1	CASSRIGQGTYNEQFF
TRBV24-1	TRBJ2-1	CATSDGGTGSGNEQFF
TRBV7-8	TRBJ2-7	CASSLGPGPDEQYF
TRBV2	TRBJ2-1	CASSGSGGAGEQFF
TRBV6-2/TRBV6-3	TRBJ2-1	CASSPQLEYNEQFF
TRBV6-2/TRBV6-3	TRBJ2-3	CSTGGDLPDTQYF
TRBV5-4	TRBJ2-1	CASSRPGTSGERGYNEQFF
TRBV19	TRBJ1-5	CASSIEGGQINQPQHF
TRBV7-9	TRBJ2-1	CASSSLSTGHHEQFF
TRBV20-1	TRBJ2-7	CSASTGGSSEQYF
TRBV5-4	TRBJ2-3	CASSFRLALGTDTQYF
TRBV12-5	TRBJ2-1	CASGRSGISSYNEQFF
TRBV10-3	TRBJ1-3	CATTGKNTIYF
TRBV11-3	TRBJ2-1	CASSLGAGQGSYNEQFF
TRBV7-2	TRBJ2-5	CASSPIGGGQETQYF
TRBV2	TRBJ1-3	CATALDPGNTIYF
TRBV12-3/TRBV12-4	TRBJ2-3	CASSPPPLGSHTDTQYF
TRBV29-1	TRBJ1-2	CSVENKQGDSKGYTF
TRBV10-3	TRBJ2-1	CAINTGANNEQFF